Here is one T cell receptor beta chain with its context. Its antigen remains unidentified. This record belongs to a study of cytomegalovirus exposure and HLA in healthy donors. Findings and limits, study-wide: Follow-up analysis later connected one missense variant in DCLRE1C with trimming of TCR beta V- and J-genes. Versus the roughly 640-donor mean, an Asian-associated ancestry cluster reportedly showed fewer N-insertions in a later analysis.

Germline V gives CDR1 SGHRS, CDR2 YFSETQ. This CDR3 contains 15 residues. V dropped 5 bases and J dropped 4; count of bases not matched to a gene: 5. The PCR ran on 60 Vbeta and 13 Jbeta primers. As originally analysed: Per a later analysis, the number of unique TCR beta chains was around 80 million, of which 9 million to 12 million were shared. The method was immunoSEQ multiplex PCR; TCRdb's version includes in-frame clones alone and lacks a portion of them. V and J calls and clone size come straight from that table; D and trimming were deduced from the DNA. The sample lists around 130,000 clones; roughly 70% were seen once.

The gene calls are TRBV5-1 and TRBJ2-1, with TRBD2 identical over 11 bases. Sequenced material: PBMCs. The TCR comes from a woman in her 40s in good health and CMV-seropositive. CDR3 sequence: CASRPTSGEYNEQFF. The CDR3 DNA reads as TGCGCCAGCAGGCCGACTAGCGGGGAGTACAATGAGCAGTTCTTC.